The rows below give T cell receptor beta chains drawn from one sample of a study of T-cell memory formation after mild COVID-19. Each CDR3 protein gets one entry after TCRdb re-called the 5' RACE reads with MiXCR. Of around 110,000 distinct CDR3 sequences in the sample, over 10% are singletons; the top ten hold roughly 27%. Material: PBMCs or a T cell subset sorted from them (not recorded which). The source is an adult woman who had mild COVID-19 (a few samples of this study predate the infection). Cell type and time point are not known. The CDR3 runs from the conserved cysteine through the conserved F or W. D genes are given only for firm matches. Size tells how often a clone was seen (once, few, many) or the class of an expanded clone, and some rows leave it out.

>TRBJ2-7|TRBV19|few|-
CASSTAFFGQEIYEQYF
-
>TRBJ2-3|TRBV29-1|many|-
CSVTDWSADTQYF
TGCAGCGTCACGGACTGGAGTGCAGATACGCAGTATTTT
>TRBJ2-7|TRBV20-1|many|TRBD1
CSAAGTAIESSPVYEQYF
TGCAGTGCCGCCGGGACAGCAATCGAATCCTCTCCTGTCTACGAGCAGTACTTC
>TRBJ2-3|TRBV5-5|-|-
CASSPVGLSGTDTQYF
TGTGCCAGCAGTCCCGTGGGGTTAAGCGGCACAGATACGCAGTATTTT
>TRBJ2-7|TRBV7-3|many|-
CASSFRGSYEQYF
TGTGCCAGCAGCTTCAGGGGCTCCTACGAGCAGTACTTC
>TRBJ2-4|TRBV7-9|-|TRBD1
CASSLAGQGRFQYF
TGTGCCAGCAGCTTAGCAGGACAGGGGCGGTTTCAGTACTTC
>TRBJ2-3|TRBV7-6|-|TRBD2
CASSPAGERTQYF
TGTGCCAGCAGCCCGGCGGGAGAGCGGACGCAGTATTTT
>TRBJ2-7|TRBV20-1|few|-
CSARSQHSYEQYF
TGCAGTGCTAGAAGCCAGCACTCCTACGAGCAGTACTTC
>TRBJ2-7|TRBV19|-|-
CASKLVQGSYEQYF
TGTGCCAGTAAGTTAGTACAGGGAAGTTACGAGCAGTACTTC
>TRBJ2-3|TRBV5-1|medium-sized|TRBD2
CASSLTGRASTDTQYF
TGCGCCAGCAGCTTGACGGGGAGGGCATCCACAGATACGCAGTATTTT
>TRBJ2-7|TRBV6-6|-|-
CASSYGAREQYF
TGTGCCAGCAGTTACGGGGCTCGGGAGCAGTACTTC
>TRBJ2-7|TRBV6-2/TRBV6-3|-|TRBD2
CASSAPLAGGSYEQYF
TGTGCCAGCAGTGCGCCACTAGCGGGAGGCTCCTACGAGCAGTACTTC
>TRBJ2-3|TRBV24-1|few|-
CATSDRRTDTQYF
TGTGCCACCAGTGATCGCAGAACAGATACGCAGTATTTT
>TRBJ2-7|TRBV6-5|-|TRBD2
CASSPGGGPTYEQYF
TGTGCCAGCAGTCCCGGCGGGGGTCCAACCTACGAGCAGTACTTC
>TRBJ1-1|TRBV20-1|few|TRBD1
CSARTGGGTEAFF
TGCAGTGCTAGGACAGGGGGAGGCACTGAAGCTTTCTTT
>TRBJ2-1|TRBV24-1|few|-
CATSVKDEQFF
TGTGCCACCAGTGTGAAAGATGAGCAGTTCTTC
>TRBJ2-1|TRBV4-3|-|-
CASSQEAEREQFF
TGCGCCAGCAGCCAAGAGGCAGAGCGGGAGCAGTTCTTC
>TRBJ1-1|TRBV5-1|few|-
CASSPDDGAPLPDTEAFF
TGCGCCAGCAGCCCAGACGACGGGGCGCCCCTGCCCGACACTGAAGCTTTCTTT
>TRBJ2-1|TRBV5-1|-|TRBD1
CASSPLDRDYNEQFF
TGCGCCAGCAGCCCACTGGACAGGGACTACAATGAGCAGTTCTTC
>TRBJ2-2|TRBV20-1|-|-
CSASKGWDGELFF
TGCAGTGCTAGTAAGGGATGGGACGGGGAGCTGTTTTTT
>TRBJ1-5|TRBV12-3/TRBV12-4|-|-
CASALRGWNNQPQHF
TGTGCCAGCGCCTTGCGTGGGTGGAATAATCAGCCCCAGCATTTT
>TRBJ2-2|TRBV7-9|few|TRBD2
CASSSPSGRVGGELFF
TGTGCCAGCAGCTCTCCTAGCGGGAGAGTCGGCGGGGAGCTGTTTTTT
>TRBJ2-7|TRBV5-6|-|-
CASSVSGTRAYEQYF
TGTGCCAGCAGCGTGTCCGGGACACGGGCCTACGAGCAGTACTTC
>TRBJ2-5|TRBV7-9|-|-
CASTGGYQETQYF
TGTGCGAGCACCGGCGGTTACCAAGAGACCCAGTACTTC
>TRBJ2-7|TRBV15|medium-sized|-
CATSREGTRTSYEQYF
TGTGCCACCAGCAGAGAAGGCACTAGAACTTCCTACGAGCAGTACTTC
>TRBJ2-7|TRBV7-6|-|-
CASSETQNAPYEQYF
TGTGCCAGCAGCGAGACCCAGAACGCCCCCTACGAGCAGTACTTC
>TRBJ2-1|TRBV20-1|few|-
CSARLAKGVNEQFF
TGCAGTGCTAGGCTAGCGAAGGGGGTCAATGAGCAGTTCTTC
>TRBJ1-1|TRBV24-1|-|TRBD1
CATSDPLDRGPTF
TGTGCCACCAGTGATCCTCTGGACAGGGGGCCTACCTTT
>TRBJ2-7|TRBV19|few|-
CASSDDLGTYEQYF
TGTGCCAGTAGTGACGACTTGGGGACCTACGAGCAGTACTTC
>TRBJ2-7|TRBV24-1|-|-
CATSDVLGYEQYF
TGTGCCACCAGTGATGTCTTGGGATACGAGCAGTACTTC
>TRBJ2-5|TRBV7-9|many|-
CASSLARSVAETQYF
TGTGCCAGCAGCTTAGCGCGGTCGGTAGCGGAGACCCAGTACTTC
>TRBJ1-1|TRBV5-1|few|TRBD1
CASSNRDRGTTEAFF
TGCGCCAGCAGCAACCGGGACAGGGGAACCACTGAAGCTTTCTTT
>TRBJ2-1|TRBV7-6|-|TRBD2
CASSFSAGGRNEQFF
TGTGCCAGCAGCTTCTCAGCGGGAGGGCGTAATGAGCAGTTCTTC
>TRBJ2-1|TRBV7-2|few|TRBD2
CASSPPGLAGYPYNEQFF
TGTGCCAGCAGCCCTCCGGGACTAGCGGGATACCCATACAATGAGCAGTTCTTC
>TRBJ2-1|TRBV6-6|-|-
CASSWTYEAYNEQFF
TGTGCCAGCAGTTGGACTTATGAGGCCTACAATGAGCAGTTCTTC
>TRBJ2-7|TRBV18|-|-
CASSTGPLNYEQYF
TGTGCCAGCTCAACCGGACCATTGAACTACGAGCAGTACTTC
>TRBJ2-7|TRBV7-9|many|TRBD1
CASSSSTGDSYEQYF
TGTGCCAGCAGCTCCTCCACAGGGGACTCCTACGAGCAGTACTTC
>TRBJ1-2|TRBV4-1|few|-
CASSQEGVGYGYTF
TGCGCCAGCAGCCAAGAAGGGGTAGGCTATGGCTACACCTTC
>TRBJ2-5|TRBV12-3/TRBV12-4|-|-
CASSLGTGTQETQYF
TGTGCCAGCAGTTTAGGAACAGGGACCCAAGAGACCCAGTACTTC
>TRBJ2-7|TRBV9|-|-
CASSPGSIWSGHSSYEQYF
TGTGCCAGCAGCCCAGGATCAATTTGGTCGGGACATTCTTCCTACGAGCAGTACTTC
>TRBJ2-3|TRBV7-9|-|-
CASSFGPDLTDTQYF
TGTGCCAGCAGCTTCGGGCCGGACCTCACAGATACGCAGTATTTT
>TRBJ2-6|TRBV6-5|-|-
CASGGSGANVLTF
TGTGCCAGCGGCGGCTCTGGGGCCAACGTCCTGACTTTC
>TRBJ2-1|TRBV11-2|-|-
CASSLGTATYNEQFF
TGTGCCAGCAGCTTAGGGACAGCCACCTACAATGAGCAGTTCTTC
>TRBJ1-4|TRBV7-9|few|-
CASNRDENEKLFF
TGTGCCAGTAACAGAGACGAAAATGAAAAACTGTTTTTT
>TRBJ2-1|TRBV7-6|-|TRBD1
CASSLGGGGQGPYNEQFF
TGTGCCAGCAGCTTAGGAGGGGGCGGACAGGGACCCTACAATGAGCAGTTCTTC
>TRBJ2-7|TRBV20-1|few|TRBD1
CSAGTGTGYYEQYF
TGCAGTGCTGGGACCGGGACAGGGTACTACGAGCAGTACTTC
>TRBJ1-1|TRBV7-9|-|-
CASGGGGTEAFF
TGTGCCAGCGGAGGGGGGGGGACTGAAGCTTTCTTT
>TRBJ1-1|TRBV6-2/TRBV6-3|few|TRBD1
CASRQPPRTGGWKEGAAFF
TGTGCCAGCAGACAACCCCCTCGGACAGGGGGTTGGAAGGAAGGTGCAGCTTTCTTT